The TCR beta chain under discussion was sequenced for a study of CD8+ T cells in alopecia areata (dated by TCRdb to the late 2010s). Looking at the study overall: The treated patients, all with moderate-to-severe alopecia areata, were enrolled in an open-label pilot trial of oral tofacitinib given at 5 to 10 mg twice daily. Biopsies were taken from tofacitinib-treated patients at baseline and at 4 and 24 weeks of treatment, and a later scalp biopsy was taken in several of the tofacitinib-treated patients. To study T cell clonal expansion in alopecia areata, the researchers applied high-throughput TCRbeta sequencing to both the C3H/HeJ mouse model and human patients. Amplification of TCRbeta CDR3 regions was done by immunoSEQ multiplex PCR using 35 Vbeta forward primers and 13 Jbeta reverse primers. Scalp clonality was compared among normal scalp (n=4), patchy alopecia areata scalp (n=8), and alopecia totalis/universalis scalp (n=8). Tofacitinib was administered for 6 to 18 months, and 6 months of follow-up off drug were then conducted to assess delayed response and recurrence. Scalp tissue and sorted CD4+ and CD8+ peripheral blood T cells from patchy and totalis/universalis alopecia areata patients and from healthy controls were covered by human TCRbeta sequencing. RNA was extracted with the PAXgene miRNA kit for fixed scalp, the miRNeasy kit for PBMCs, and the RNeasy kit for mouse skin. What the authors observed across the whole study: TCR sequences shared between patients were less clear than in mice, possibly partly because of HLA diversity in the patient population. Scalp TCR repertoire analysis is complicated because resident alphabeta T cells in normal human skin are also sequenced, whereas mouse skin is dominated by gammadelta T cells. Compared with normal scalp, lesional scalp had higher clonality and more expanded CD8+ clones, particularly in alopecia totalis/universalis, a pattern that suggests antigenic drive.

Receptors were amplified or captured by the immunoSEQ multiplex PCR assay. RNA was extracted from all samples and reverse transcribed into cDNA, which served as template for TCR sequencing. SuperScript III was used for first-strand cDNA synthesis, primed with a 2:1 mix of oligo-dT and random hexamers. Amplification bias was assessed with a synthetic immune receptor repertoire, and residual bias was removed computationally. The source study handled its data this way. After raw reads were preprocessed to remove errors, the CDR3 was defined following IMGT conventions as running from the conserved cysteine to phenylalanine. To get clonality, Shannon entropy was normalized by log2 of the number of productive unique TCRs and the result was subtracted from 1. Whether each scalp clone was CD4 or CD8 was inferred by checking scalp TCRbeta sequences against the CD4 and CD8 repertoires from sorted blood. TCRdb took over this immuneACCESS table, retaining in-frame rearrangements with V and J assigned. Such tables are incomplete; in checked studies, under half of the missing clones stem from an unresolved V gene, and the remainder is unexplained. V and J calls and clone size are those listed in that table; D and trimming were worked out from the DNA. This sample has more than 11,000 clones in its table, and approximately 61% of those were observed once. In total, the top ten clones hold about a tenth of the sample.

This clone was seen more than once but under ten times. Its antigen remains unidentified. Qualities for individual bases were not recorded, and no much larger clone is one base off. The sample's time point, from its label and the paper: baseline before oral tofacitinib. From alopecia areata patients, peripheral blood was collected along with lesional scalp punch biopsies. Human scalp biopsies were immediately fixed in PAXgene tissue containers. The sequence was collected from a human donor with alopecia areata. The sequencing used skin, collected at week 0.

The DNA sequence is given as TGCGCCAGCAGCAAACCCGGGACAGGAGTGCGCTATGGCTACACCTTC. It encodes CASSKPGTGVRYGYTF. The chain joins TRBV4-1 to TRBJ1-2, with 8 junctional bases fitting TRBD1. From the germline V gene, CDR1 is MGHRA and CDR2 is YSYEKL. From the cysteine through the phenylalanine, the CDR3 covers 16 amino acids. Just the 48-base CDR3 DNA is kept, in frame starting at base 1. Germline trimming amounts to 5 bases on V and 4 bases on J, with 12 as the count of junction bases outside the gene matches.